This section outlines one T cell receptor beta chain sequence together with its context. Its target is unknown. This specimen comes from a study of Ad26.COV2.S vaccination and SARS-CoV-2 variants. For the study at large: Dosing was one shot or two shots 56 days apart. Notes on the study in general: Using TCR breadth and depth analyses may have led to underestimated total T cell responses. Vaccinees and placebo recipients showed similar non-spike TCR breadth.

The assay was immunoSEQ multiplex PCR, and TCRdb's table has in-frame clones only and misses some. The sample lists over 400,000 clones, 90% occurring once. Sample treatment: some 20 received Ad26.COV2.S at low or high dose, single or two shots; several received placebo; per-sample allocation not given. All samples were drawn on day 63, counting from the first vaccine or placebo injection. In Boston, an adult donor aged 18-55 years took part. The specimen was peripheral blood, collected in a trial of Ad26.COV2.S vaccine versus placebo. The TCR sequence derives from a person aged 18-60 years who received the Ad26.COV2.S COVID-19 vaccine or a placebo.

CDR3 sequence: CSASGGAETQYF. The CDR3, as DNA: TGCAGTGCTAGTGGGGGGGCAGAGACCCAGTACTTC. V usage is TRBV20-1 and J usage is TRBJ2-5; perhaps TRBD2 as D (7 bases). The CDR3 is made up of 12 amino acids. The V end was cut by 3 bases, the J end by 4 bases, with 9 bases between. Germline values: CDR1 DFQATT, CDR2 SNEGSKA (reference sequence).